The present T cell receptor (beta chain) was sequenced within a study of OX40 agonist ivuxolimab in advanced cancers. At the level of the study: Prior therapy, whether anti-PD-1, anti-PD-L1 or anti-CTLA-4, was allowed, and more than 35% had some. Two cutaneous melanoma patients and one hepatocellular carcinoma patient, three in all, had partial responses.

The germline V gene encodes CDR1 SEHNR and CDR2 FQNEAQ (reference sequence). Unmatched junction bases numbered 9, after V lost 5 bases and J lost 8 bases. This CDR3 region has 15 residues. A note on this clone: No antigen is known for it.

Here immunoSEQ multiplex PCR was the method, and the copy in TCRdb shows in-frame clones only, minus some. The repertoire holds about 70,000 clones, with 88% as singletons. Overall study findings and caveats: Normalized T-cell clonal expansion was also low in some nonresponders. Expanded clones were, on average, more numerous among CD8+ T cells than CD4+.

J is TRBJ1-4 and V is TRBV7-9; 9 nucleotides line up with TRBD1. Sequenced material: CD4+ or CD8+ T cells sorted from blood, taken in a trial of the OX40 agonist ivuxolimab. The clonotype was recovered from an adult with an advanced solid tumor such as melanoma, head and neck, liver or kidney cancer. CDR3 protein: CASSVGQGREEKLFF. The CDR3 bases are TGTGCCAGCAGCGTCGGACAGGGGCGAGAAGAAAAACTGTTTTTT.